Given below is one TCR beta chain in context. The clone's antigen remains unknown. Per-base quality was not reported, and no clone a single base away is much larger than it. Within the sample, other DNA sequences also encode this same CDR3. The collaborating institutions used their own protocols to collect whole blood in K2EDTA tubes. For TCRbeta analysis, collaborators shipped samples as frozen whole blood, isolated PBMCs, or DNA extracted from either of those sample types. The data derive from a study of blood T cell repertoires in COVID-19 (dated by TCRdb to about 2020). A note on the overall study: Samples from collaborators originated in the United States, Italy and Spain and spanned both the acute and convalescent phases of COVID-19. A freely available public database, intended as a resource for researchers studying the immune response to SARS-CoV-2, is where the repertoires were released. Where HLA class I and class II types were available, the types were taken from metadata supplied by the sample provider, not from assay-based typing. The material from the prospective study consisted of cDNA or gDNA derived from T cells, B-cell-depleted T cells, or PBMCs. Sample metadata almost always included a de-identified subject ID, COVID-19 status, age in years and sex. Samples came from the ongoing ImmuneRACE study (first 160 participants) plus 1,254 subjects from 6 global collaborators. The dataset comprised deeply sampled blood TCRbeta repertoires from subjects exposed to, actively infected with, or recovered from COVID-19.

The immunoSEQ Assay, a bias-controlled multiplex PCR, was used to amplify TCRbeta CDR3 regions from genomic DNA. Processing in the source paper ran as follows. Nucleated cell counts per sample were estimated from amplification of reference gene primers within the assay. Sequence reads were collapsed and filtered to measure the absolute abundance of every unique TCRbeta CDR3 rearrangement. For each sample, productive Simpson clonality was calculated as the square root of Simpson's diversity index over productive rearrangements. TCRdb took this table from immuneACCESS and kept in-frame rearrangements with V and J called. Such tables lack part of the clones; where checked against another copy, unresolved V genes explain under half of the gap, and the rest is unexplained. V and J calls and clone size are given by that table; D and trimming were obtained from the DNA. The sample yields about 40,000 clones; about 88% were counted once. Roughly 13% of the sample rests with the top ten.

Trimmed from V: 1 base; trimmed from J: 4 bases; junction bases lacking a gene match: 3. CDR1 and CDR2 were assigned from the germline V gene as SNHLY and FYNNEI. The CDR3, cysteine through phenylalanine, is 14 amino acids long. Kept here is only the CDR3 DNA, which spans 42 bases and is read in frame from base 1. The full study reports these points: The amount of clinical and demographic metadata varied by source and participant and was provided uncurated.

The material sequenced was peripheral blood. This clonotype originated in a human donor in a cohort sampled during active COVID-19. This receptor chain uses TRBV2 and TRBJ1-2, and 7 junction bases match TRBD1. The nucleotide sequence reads TGTGCCAGCAGTGAAGTCGACAGGGCCTATGGCTACACCTTC. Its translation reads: CASSEVDRAYGYTF.